One sample yielded the 28 T cell receptor beta chains listed below, sequenced in a study of tumor-infiltrating lymphocytes in primary liver carcinoma. Making TCR beta cDNA involved 400 to 600 ng total RNA and a constant-region primer. Three nested multiplex PCR rounds of slightly modified ARM-PCR generated TCR beta libraries. PCR rounds one and two used TRBV1-TRBV30 forward primers with a C-beta reverse primer for around 11 cycles each. TCRdb re-called the multiplex PCR reads with MiXCR, one entry per CDR3 protein. In the table there are about 320,000 distinct CDR3 sequences, 50% to 70% of which are singletons. The authors took blood RNA from unsorted whole blood and also extracted germline DNA. Sequenced input: peripheral blood. The receptor source for this set is a man in his forties with primary liver carcinoma and hepatitis B virus infection.

In the case of this clonotype: This may be a read error: a much more frequent sequence differs by one nucleotide. This chain uses TRBV6-2 or TRBV6-3 with TRBJ2-6, with unresolved D. CDR1 is MNHEY, CDR2 SVGEGT, per germline. The CDR3 loop spans 17 amino acids. CDR3 nucleotide sequence: TGTGTCAGCAGTTACTCCCCGACTCTTTCTGGGGCCAACGTCCTGACTTTC. This codes for CVSSYSPTLSGANVLTF.

This clonotype was counted a few times. The V gene is TRBV30, the J gene TRBJ2-3, with D possibly matching TRBD2 (6 bases). V lost 1 base and J lost 4, with 18 bases in between. CDR1 is GTSNPN and CDR2 is SVGIG in the germline V gene (reference sequence). The CDR3 consists of 16 residues. CDR3 nucleotides: TGTGCCTGGAGTGCGGGACTTCGGATTCGGTCAGATACGCAGTATTTT. Encoded protein: CAWSAGLRIRSDTQYF.

This clonotype was seen a handful of times. This chain joins TRBV28 and TRBJ2-7; D gene uncertain. CDR1 MDHEN and CDR2 SYDVKM come from the germline V gene. The CDR3 is 15 residues long. V was cut by 4 bases and J by 0 bases, with 13 bases left in between. The CDR3 coding sequence is TGTGCCAGCAGTTATGCCACAGCATTCTCCTACGAGCAGTACTTC. This gives the protein CASSYATAFSYEQYF.

To note about this clonotype: The CDR3 does not close with the conserved phenylalanine or tryptophan, likely indicating a read error. This rearrangement joins TRBV7-9 to TRBJ1-6, with 7 bases identical to TRBD1. V lost 1 base and J lost 8; bases outside the gene matches: 2. The CDR3 is 14 residues long. Germline values: CDR1 SEHNR, CDR2 FQNEAQ (reference sequence). In DNA form, the CDR3 reads TGTGCCAGCAGCTTAGGGACAGGTCATTCACCCCTCCACTAT. Residues: CASSLGTGHSPLHY.

The chain combines TRBV30 with TRBJ1-2; 11 bases agree with TRBD1. Germline lookup yields CDR1 GTSNPN and CDR2 SVGIG (reference sequence). This CDR3 is built from 13 residues. V was clipped by 3 bases and J by 6 bases; unmatched bases: 3. CDR3 loop: CAWRRTGGNGYTF. The CDR3 region has the DNA TGTGCCTGGAGGCGGACAGGGGGCAATGGCTACACCTTC.

The table lists this clonotype with many counts. CDR3 in DNA: TGCAGCGCCCCGACAGCGGGATCCCAAGGGTTGTCGGCTACGCAGTATTTT. Amino acid sequence: CSAPTAGSQGLSATQYF. The chain has TRBV29-1 and TRBJ2-3, with 7 bases aligning to TRBD2. CDR1 and CDR2 from the germline V gene are SQVTM and ANQGSEA. The length of the CDR3 is 17 residues. After removal of 7 bases from V and 8 bases from J, the junction contained 24 bases not matched to a gene.

V usage is TRBV5-1 and J usage is TRBJ1-1, with a tentative D call TRBD1 (6 bases). This CDR3 contains 15 residues. Between the trimmed V and J ends, which lost 8 bases and 5 bases, there was a span of 22 bases. CDR1 and CDR2 (germline): SGHRS, YFSETQ. The CDR3 sequence is CASSQGGGRRTEAFF. CDR3 coding DNA: TGCGCCAGTAGCCAAGGGGGGGGCCGTAGAACTGAAGCTTTCTTT.

This clonotype was seen ten or more times. V gene TRBV11-2 combines with J gene TRBJ2-5, with 11 nucleotides matching TRBD2. The germline V gene has CDR1 SGHAT and CDR2 FQNNGV. J lost 3 bases, V lost 3 bases, and 3 bases had no gene match. The CDR3 has 15 amino acids. The CDR3 DNA reads as TGTGCCAGCAGCTTTCAGGGACTAGCGGAAGAGACCCAGTACTTC. Its translation is CASSFQGLAEETQYF.

Of note for this clonotype: The junction departs from germline at one end; a sequencing error may be responsible. The gene calls are TRBV11-2 and TRBJ2-2, with a weak D call TRBD2 (6 bases). Germline loops: CDR1 SGHAT, CDR2 FQNNGV. CDR3 length equals 17 residues. CDR3 amino acids: CASRLGSPSANAGELFF. Written as DNA, the CDR3 is TGTGCCAGCAGATTAGGTAGCCCTAGCGCTAACGCCGGGGAGCTGTTTTTT.

This clonotype was observed a few times. This may come from a read error, since a much larger clone is one base off. V is TRBV29-1 and J is TRBJ2-1, with TRBD2 identical over 8 bases. Germline values: CDR1 SQVTM, CDR2 ANQGSEA. The CDR3 extends over 15 amino acids. The V segment lost 7 bases and the J segment 9 bases; nucleotides outside the gene matches: 17. CDR3 sequence: CSATRSGRGISEQFF. In DNA form, the CDR3 reads TGCAGCGCCACTAGAAGCGGGAGAGGAATCAGTGAGCAGTTCTTC.

This clonotype was detected a few times. This CDR3 is CASSPLNRGLYGYTF. The CDR3 DNA follows: TGTGCCAGCAGCCCCCTAAACAGGGGATTGTATGGCTACACCTTC. The rearrangement uses TRBV5-6 and TRBJ1-2; 7 nucleotides agree with TRBD1. Germline-derived CDR1 and CDR2 are SGHDT and YYEEEE. Losses at the gene ends were 4 bases for V and 5 bases for J; bases not matched to a gene: 11. The length of the CDR3 is 15 residues.

The sample holds a few counts of this clonotype. The chain combines TRBV4-3 with TRBJ1-2; TRBD1 matches at 7 bases. Trimming cost V 0 bases and J 6 bases; bases outside gene matches: 7. CDR1 is LGHNA and CDR2 is YSLEER in the germline V gene. This CDR3 spans 15 amino acids. The CDR3 spells CASSQDQKGANGYTF. CDR3 in DNA: TGCGCCAGCAGCCAAGATCAGAAGGGGGCTAATGGCTACACCTTC.

About this clonotype itself: This may be a read error, as it is one base from a much larger clone. The rearrangement uses TRBV6-2 or TRBV6-3 and TRBJ2-7; 8 positions agree with TRBD2. Trimming removed 5 bases from V and 5 bases from J; junction bases left unmatched: 14. Germline V gene data show CDR1 as MNHEY and CDR2 as SVGEGT. The CDR3 is 16 amino acids. CDR3 nucleotides: TGTGCCAGCAGTCACTGGGGAGCGGGAGTCCCCCACGAGCAGTACTTC. It yields the protein CASSHWGAGVPHEQYF.

As concerns this clonotype: A single base separates this from a much larger clone, so it may be a read error. This likely comes from a read error, as the CDR3 has no conserved phenylalanine or tryptophan at its end. The V gene is TRBV12-3 or TRBV12-4, the J gene TRBJ2-5; 14 bases match TRBD2. J gave up 7 bases and V 3 bases, and 7 bases lay outside the gene matches. The CDR3 loop spans 16 amino acids. CDR3 sequence reads: CASSFGGLAGAGTQYL. The CDR3 DNA is TGTGCCAGCAGTTTTGGGGGACTAGCGGGAGCAGGGACCCAGTACCTC.

As for this clonotype: The conserved closing phenylalanine or tryptophan is absent in this CDR3, likely reflecting a read error. The chain uses TRBV6-1 and TRBJ2-1, with 8 bases that match TRBD2. Per germline, CDR1 MNHNS and CDR2 SASEGT. The CDR3 covers 19 residues. Trimming took 0 bases from V and 4 from J; bases not matched to a gene: 14. CDR3 amino acids: CASSEARNPGLGSYNEQFS. The DNA for the CDR3 is TGTGCCAGCAGTGAAGCCCGGAACCCGGGACTAGGGTCGTACAATGAGCAGTTCTCC.

V gene TRBV5-4 combines with J gene TRBJ2-5; D gene uncertain. Germline V lookup: CDR1 SGHNT, CDR2 YYREEE (reference sequence). This CDR3 is built from 13 residues. V shed 4 bases and J shed 4 bases, with 11 bases lying between them. The CDR3 nucleotides are TGTGCCAGCAGCGTTAAAGAGAGAGAGACCCAGTACTTC. Its protein is CASSVKERETQYF. The full variable domain, in which reference TRBV5-4 and TRBJ2-5 provide the parts outside the CDR3, is ETGVTQSPTHLIKTRGQQVTLRCSSQSGHNTVSWYQQALGQGPQFIFQYYREEENGRGNFPPRFSGLQFPNYSSELNVNALELDDSALYLCASSVKERETQYFGPGTRLLVL.

This clonotype was counted only a few times. This chain links TRBV12-3 or TRBV12-4 with TRBJ1-1, with 7 positions matching TRBD1. V lost 7 bases and J lost 0; bases outside the gene matches: 8. The CDR3 spans 15 residues. CDR3 loop: CASNAPTGMNTEAFF. The CDR3 region has the DNA TGTGCCAGCAACGCTCCGACAGGGATGAACACTGAAGCTTTCTTT.

Comment on this clonotype: With a much larger clone just one base away, this may be a read error. A read error is likely, as this CDR3 ends without the conserved phenylalanine or tryptophan. The rearrangement uses TRBV5-5 and TRBJ2-5, with no clear D. From germline, CDR1 is SGHKS and CDR2 YYEKEE (reference sequence). With 4 bases removed from V and 4 bases from J, the gap between germline ends came to 11 bases. This CDR3 region has 13 residues. The CDR3 spells CASSLTLRETQYL. CDR3 DNA sequence: TGTGCCAGCAGCCTGACCCTGAGAGAGACCCAGTACTTA.

As for this clonotype: Without the conserved terminal phenylalanine or tryptophan, this CDR3 likely stems from a read error. This sequence joins TRBV12-3 or TRBV12-4 and TRBJ2-3; D not resolved. V lost 8 bases and J 3 bases, leaving 12 bases between the germline ends. This CDR3 contains 13 residues. CDR3 sequence reads: CASGEQSTDTQYV. The CDR3 DNA follows: TGTGCCAGCGGTGAGCAGAGTACAGATACGCAGTATGTT.

This clonotype was detected many times. This chain links TRBV14 with TRBJ1-1; a possible D gene is TRBD1 (6 bases). The CDR3 spans 14 residues. V lost 5 bases and J 1 base, leaving 11 bases between the germline ends. The germline V gene has CDR1 SGHDN and CDR2 FVKESK. The CDR3 here is CASSAQGWNTEAFF. Written as DNA, the CDR3 is TGTGCCAGCAGCGCACAGGGTTGGAACACTGAAGCTTTCTTT.

Turning to this clonotype: An end of the junction differs from the germline gene, which may be a read error. V is TRBV11-2 and J is TRBJ2-3; the match to TRBD2 covers 12 bases. This CDR3 contains 15 residues. Germline CDR1 is SGHAT and CDR2 is FQNNGV. DNA for the CDR3: TGTGCCAGCAGCCTGACTAGCGGGAGCCAAAATACGCGGTATTTT. As protein: CASSLTSGSQNTRYF.

With regard to this clonotype: A read error is possible here, since a much larger clone lies one base away. This chain uses TRBV6-6 with TRBJ2-1; D remains unclear. This CDR3 region has 13 residues. Germline CDR1 is MNHNY and CDR2 is SVGAGI (reference sequence). The CDR3 nucleotides read TGTGTCAGCAGTTGGAGAGCCGAGGATGAGCAGTTCTTC. Protein product: CVSSWRAEDEQFF.

The V and J genes are TRBV19 and TRBJ2-3; 8 bases map to TRBD2. The CDR3 contains 13 residues. The germline V gene encodes CDR1 LNHDA and CDR2 SQIVND (reference sequence). After removal of 7 bases from V and 3 bases from J, the junction contained 3 bases not matched to a gene. The CDR3 sequence: CASMKRETDTQYF. CDR3 bases: TGTGCCAGTATGAAGCGGGAGACAGATACGCAGTATTTT. Variable domain in full (rest from reference TRBV19 and TRBJ2-3): DGGITQSPKYLFRKEGQNVTLSCEQNLNHDAMYWYRQDPGQGLRLIYYSQIVNDFQKGDIAEGYSVSREKKESFPLTVTSAQKNPTAFYLCASMKRETDTQYFGPGTRLTVL.

This chain joins TRBV6-1 and TRBJ1-2, with D tentatively TRBD1 (6 bases). This CDR3 spans 13 amino acids. Germline V gene lookup returns CDR1 MNHNS and CDR2 SASEGT. The V gene lost 10 bases and the J gene lost 7 bases, with 19 bases spanning the gap. The DNA for the CDR3 is TGTGCCACCCGTACCTGGACAGAGCGTGGCTACACCTTC. As protein: CATRTWTERGYTF.

The chain couples TRBV30 to TRBJ2-2; 10 bases line up with TRBD2. Germline V gives CDR1 GTSNPN, CDR2 SVGIG (reference sequence). With V trimmed by 2 bases and J by 0 bases, 6 bases remained unmatched. The CDR3 is made up of 17 amino acids. The CDR3 is CAWSPPGLAANTGELFF. CDR3 in DNA: TGTGCCTGGAGTCCTCCAGGACTAGCGGCGAACACCGGGGAGCTGTTTTTT. The full variable domain, with the rest looked up from reference TRBV30 and TRBJ2-2, is SQTIHQWPATLVQPVGSPLSLECTVEGTSNPNLYWYRQAAGRGLQLLFYSVGIGQISSEVPQNLSASRPQDRQFILSSKKLLLSDSGFYLCAWSPPGLAANTGELFFGEGSRLTVL.

Remarks on this clonotype: A much larger clone differs by one base, so this may be a read error. The chain employs TRBV28 and TRBJ2-3; no clear D gene. This CDR3 has 15 residues. Germline V lookup: CDR1 MDHEN, CDR2 SYDVKM. The germline V and J ends were trimmed by 6 bases and 0 bases, with 13 bases remaining between them. The CDR3 sequence is CASRRLPQSTDTQYF. The CDR3 coding sequence is TGTGCCAGCAGGCGCCTCCCGCAAAGCACAGATACGCAGTATTTT.

With respect to this clonotype: At one of its ends the junction is not consistent with the germline gene, which may arise from a read error. V gene TRBV11-1 combines with J gene TRBJ1-5; D is ambiguous. This CDR3 has 15 amino acids. Per germline, CDR1 SGHAT and CDR2 FQDESV (reference sequence). The CDR3 protein is CASIESDYSNRPQHF. CDR3 in DNA: TGTGCCAGCATCGAATCGGATTATAGCAATCGGCCCCAGCATTTT.

With regard to this clonotype: The conserved phenylalanine or tryptophan normally closing the CDR3 is absent here, so this likely arose from a read error. The chain has TRBV29-1 and TRBJ2-3; 8 nucleotides align to TRBD2. Germline CDR1 reads SQVTM; CDR2 reads ANQGSEA. The junction had 15 bases not matched to a gene; V was cut back by 5 bases and J by 2 bases. This CDR3 contains 17 residues. CDR3 DNA: TGCAGCGTTCGCCAGTGGGGTTCGGGAGGGGTCACAGATACGCAGTATCCT. It specifies CSVRQWGSGGVTDTQYP.